This TCR beta chain comes out of a study of T cell repertoires in cytomegalovirus infection. Study information: Indicated by public TCR beta signatures were CMV infection and matching HLA type. Study observations and caveats: Predominance within the ex vivo response was attributable to HLA-C-restricted CMV-specific TCR beta clonotypes. The study identified carriers of CMV plus the relevant HLA from cumulative public TCR beta family frequency.

Trimming removed 4 bases at V and 9 bases at J, with 22 bases between. The CDR3 is 16 amino acids. Germline assignment: CDR1 MNHEY and CDR2 SVGEGT. This clonotype was observed many times. Its antigen is as yet unknown. TCRdb itself ran the reads through MiXCR, one entry per CDR3 protein. The sample records about 360,000 distinct CDR3 sequences, 18% being singletons. The receptor's source is a human donor in good health (CMV status not recorded). Some clones in this sample may be carry-over from other donors' samples. The chain carries TRBV6-2 or TRBV6-3 and TRBJ2-1; D call uncertain. Sequenced material: PBMCs. CDR3 loop: CASSWGVVLPRGEQFF. The CDR3 DNA reads as TGTGCCAGCAGTTGGGGTGTCGTCCTACCCCGAGGTGAGCAGTTCTTC.